The TCR beta chain under discussion was sequenced for a study of cytomegalovirus exposure and HLA in healthy donors. Primers: 60 Vbeta forward and 13 Jbeta reverse. Profiling relied on immunoSEQ multiplex PCR, and the TCRdb table lists in-frame clones only, not all of them. The top ten hold 1.2% to 1.5% of the sample, which has about 200,000 clones, roughly 83% seen once. A note on this clone: Its specificity is unknown.

General study points: A likely sequencing artifact accounted for one observed cluster of highly shared sequence variants. Reportedly, a later analysis found an Asian-associated ancestry cluster had fewer N-insertions than the approximately 700-donor mean. Researchers reported in a later analysis that a missense DCLRE1C variant was tied to TCR beta V- and J-gene trimming. Under in vitro conditions, three CMV-associated chains were confirmed as specific for CMV antigens.

The sequence came from a girl aged 10 to 17 in good health and CMV-seronegative. What was sequenced was PBMCs.

The CDR3 loop is CASSLAGGDIQYF. For the CDR3, the DNA is TGCGCCAGCAGCTTGGCAGGGGGAGACATTCAGTACTTC. V is TRBV5-1 and J is TRBJ2-4, with TRBD1 identical over 7 bases. V dropped 0 bases and J dropped 8; count of bases not matched to a gene: 2. Germline V gene sequence: CDR1 SGHRS, CDR2 YFSETQ. The CDR3 has 13 amino acids.